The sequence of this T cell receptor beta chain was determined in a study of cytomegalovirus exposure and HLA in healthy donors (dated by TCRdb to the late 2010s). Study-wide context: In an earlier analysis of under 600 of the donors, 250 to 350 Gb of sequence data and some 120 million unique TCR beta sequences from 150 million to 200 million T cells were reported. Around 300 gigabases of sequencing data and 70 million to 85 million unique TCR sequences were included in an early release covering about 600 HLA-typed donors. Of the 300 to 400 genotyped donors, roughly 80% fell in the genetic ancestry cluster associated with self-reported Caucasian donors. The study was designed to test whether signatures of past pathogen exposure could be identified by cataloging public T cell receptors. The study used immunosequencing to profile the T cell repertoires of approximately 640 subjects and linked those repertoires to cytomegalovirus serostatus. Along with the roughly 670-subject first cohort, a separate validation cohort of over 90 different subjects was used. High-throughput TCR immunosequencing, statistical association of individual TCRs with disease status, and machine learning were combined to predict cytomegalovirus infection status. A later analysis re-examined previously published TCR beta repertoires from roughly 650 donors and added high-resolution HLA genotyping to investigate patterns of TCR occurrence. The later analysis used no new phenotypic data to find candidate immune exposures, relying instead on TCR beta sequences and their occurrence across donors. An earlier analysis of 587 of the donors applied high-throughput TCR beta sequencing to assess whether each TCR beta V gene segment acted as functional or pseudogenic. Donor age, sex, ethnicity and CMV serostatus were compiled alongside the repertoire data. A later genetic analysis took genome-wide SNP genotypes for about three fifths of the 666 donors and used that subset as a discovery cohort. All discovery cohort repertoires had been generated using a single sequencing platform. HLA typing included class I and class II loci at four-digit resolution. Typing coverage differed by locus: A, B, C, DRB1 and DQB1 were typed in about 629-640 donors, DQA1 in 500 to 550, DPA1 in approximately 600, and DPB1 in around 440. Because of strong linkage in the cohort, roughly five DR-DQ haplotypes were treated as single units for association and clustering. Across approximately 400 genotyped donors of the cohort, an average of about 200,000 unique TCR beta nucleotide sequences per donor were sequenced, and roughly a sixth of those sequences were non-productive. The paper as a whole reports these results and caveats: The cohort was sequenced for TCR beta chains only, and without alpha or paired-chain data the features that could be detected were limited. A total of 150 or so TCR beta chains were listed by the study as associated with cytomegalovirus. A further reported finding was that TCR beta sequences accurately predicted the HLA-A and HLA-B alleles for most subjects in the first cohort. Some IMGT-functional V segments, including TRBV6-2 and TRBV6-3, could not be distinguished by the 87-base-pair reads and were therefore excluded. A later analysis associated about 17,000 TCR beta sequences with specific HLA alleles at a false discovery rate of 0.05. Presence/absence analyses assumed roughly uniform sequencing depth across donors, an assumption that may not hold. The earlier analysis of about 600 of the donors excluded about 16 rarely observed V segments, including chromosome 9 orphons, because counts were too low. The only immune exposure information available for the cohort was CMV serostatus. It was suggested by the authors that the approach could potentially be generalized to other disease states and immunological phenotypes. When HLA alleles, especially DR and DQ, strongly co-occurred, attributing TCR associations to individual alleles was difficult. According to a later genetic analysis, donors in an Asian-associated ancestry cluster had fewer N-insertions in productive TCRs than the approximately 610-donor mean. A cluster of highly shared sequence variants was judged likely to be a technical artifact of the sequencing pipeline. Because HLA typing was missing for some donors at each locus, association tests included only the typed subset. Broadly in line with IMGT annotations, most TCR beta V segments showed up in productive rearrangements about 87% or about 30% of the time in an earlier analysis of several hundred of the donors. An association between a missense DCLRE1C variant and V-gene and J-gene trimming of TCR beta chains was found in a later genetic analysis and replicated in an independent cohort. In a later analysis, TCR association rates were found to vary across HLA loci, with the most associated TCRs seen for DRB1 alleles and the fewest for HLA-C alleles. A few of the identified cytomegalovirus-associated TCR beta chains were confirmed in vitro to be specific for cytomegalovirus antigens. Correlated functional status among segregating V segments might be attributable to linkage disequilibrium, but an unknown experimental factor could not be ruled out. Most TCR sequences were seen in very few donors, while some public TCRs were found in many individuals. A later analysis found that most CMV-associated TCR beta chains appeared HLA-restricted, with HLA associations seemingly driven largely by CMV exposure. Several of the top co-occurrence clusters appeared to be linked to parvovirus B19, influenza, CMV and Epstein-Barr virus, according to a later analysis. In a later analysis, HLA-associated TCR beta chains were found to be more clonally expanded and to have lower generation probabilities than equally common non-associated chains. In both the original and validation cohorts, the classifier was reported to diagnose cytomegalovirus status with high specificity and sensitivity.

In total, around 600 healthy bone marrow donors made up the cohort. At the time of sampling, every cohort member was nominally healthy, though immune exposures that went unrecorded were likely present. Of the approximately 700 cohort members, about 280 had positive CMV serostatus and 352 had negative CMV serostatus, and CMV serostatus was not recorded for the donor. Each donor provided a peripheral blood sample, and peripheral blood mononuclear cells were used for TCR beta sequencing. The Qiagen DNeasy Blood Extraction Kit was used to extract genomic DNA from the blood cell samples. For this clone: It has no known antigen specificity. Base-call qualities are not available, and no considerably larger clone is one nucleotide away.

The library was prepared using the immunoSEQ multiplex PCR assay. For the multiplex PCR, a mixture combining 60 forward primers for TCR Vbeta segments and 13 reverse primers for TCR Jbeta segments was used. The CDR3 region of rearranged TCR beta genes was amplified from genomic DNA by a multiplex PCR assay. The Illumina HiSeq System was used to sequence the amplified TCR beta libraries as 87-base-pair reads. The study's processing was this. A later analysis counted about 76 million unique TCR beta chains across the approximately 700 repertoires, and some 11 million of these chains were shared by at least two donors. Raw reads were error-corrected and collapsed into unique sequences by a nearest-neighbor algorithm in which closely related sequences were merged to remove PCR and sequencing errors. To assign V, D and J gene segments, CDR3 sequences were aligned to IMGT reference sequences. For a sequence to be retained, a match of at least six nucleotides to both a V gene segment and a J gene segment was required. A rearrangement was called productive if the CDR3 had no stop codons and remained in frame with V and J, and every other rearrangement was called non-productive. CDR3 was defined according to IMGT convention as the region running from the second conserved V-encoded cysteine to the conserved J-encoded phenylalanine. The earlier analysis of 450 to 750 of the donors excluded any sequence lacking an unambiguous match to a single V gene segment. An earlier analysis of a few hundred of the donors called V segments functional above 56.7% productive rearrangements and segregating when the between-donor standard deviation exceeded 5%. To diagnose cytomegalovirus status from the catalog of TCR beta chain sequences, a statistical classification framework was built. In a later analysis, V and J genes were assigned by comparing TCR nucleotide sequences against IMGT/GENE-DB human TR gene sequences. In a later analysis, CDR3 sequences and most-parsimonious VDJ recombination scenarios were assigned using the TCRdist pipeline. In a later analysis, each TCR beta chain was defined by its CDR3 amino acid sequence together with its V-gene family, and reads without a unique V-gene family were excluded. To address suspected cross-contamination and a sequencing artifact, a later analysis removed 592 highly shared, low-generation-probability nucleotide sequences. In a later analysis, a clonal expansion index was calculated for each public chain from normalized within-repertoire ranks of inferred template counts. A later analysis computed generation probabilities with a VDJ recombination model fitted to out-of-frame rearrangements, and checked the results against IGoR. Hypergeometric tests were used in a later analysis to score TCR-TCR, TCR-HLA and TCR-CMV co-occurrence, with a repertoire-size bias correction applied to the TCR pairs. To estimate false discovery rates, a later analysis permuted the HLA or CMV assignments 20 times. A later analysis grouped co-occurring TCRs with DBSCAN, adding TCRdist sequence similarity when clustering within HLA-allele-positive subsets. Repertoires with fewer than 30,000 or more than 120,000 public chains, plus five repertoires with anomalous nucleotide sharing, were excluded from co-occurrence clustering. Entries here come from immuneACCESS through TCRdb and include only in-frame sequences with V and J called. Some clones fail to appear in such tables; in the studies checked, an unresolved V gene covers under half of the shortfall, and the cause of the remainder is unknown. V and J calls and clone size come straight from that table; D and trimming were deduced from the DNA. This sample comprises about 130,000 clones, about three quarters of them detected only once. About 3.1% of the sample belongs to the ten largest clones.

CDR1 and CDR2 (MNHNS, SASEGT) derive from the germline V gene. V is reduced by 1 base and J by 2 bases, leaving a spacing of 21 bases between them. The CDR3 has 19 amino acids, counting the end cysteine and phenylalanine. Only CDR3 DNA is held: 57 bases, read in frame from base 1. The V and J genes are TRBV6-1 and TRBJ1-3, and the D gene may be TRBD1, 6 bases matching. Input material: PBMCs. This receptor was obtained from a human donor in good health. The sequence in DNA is TGTGCCAGCAGTGAAGTTTGGGACATCCTATTAACGGCTGGAAACACCATATATTTT. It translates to CASSEVWDILLTAGNTIYF.